This section outlines one TCR beta chain sequence together with its context. What it binds is not known. CDR1 is MDHEN, CDR2 SYDVKM, per germline. V gave up 6 bases and J gave up 6 bases, with 17 bases separating them. This CDR3 is built from 14 residues. The sample comes from a study of regulatory T cells in long-lasting Graves disease. Time point meaning: persistent/refractory GD, antithyroid drugs over 5 years with positive TRAb. The TCR library used RNA extracted from PBMCs. Whole-study findings and limits: It was peripheral blood alone, not thyroid tissue, that was studied. Graves' patients with persistent disease showed TCR diversity lower than patients newly diagnosed.

To make TCR beta libraries, researchers used iRepertoire HTBI primers and Arm-PCR of CDR3 regions. How the authors handled the data: Overall, samples carried over 60 TRBV and 14 TRBJ segments. MiXCR, applied by TCRdb to the multiplex PCR reads, yields one record per CDR3 protein. The V and J calls and clone size come from TCRdb's table, not from the authors' own analysis. Among around 400,000 distinct CDR3 sequences listed, over 20% were seen once. The sequenced sample was peripheral blood mononuclear cells (PBMCs), obtained when the disease was refractory, from a patient treated with antithyroid drugs. The V and J genes are TRBV28 and TRBJ1-1, with unresolved D. This TCR came from a female donor with Graves disease. The CDR3 coding sequence is TGTGCCAGCAGGACAATTGAATGGGGTTCTGAAGCTTTCTTT. As protein: CASRTIEWGSEAFF.